The 18 T cell receptor beta chains below were found in one sample sequenced in a study of shared clonotypes between healthy human individuals. TCRdb's copy holds only in-frame clones and misses some; the assay was immunoSEQ multiplex PCR. The profile shows roughly 500,000 clones, 70% to 80% of them singletons. Sequencing was carried out using PBMCs. The receptors were gathered from a woman aged 40 to 50 in good health. Some clones in this sample may be carry-over from other donors' samples.

The V and J genes are TRBV6-5 and TRBJ2-5, with D unresolved. Germline V lookup: CDR1 MNHEY, CDR2 SVGAGI. The CDR3 loop spans 13 amino acids. V was cut by 0 bases and J by 1 base, with 3 bases left in between. This CDR3 reads CASSYSSQETQYF. In DNA form, the CDR3 reads TGTGCCAGCAGTTACTCTTCCCAAGAGACCCAGTACTTC.

The rearrangement joins TRBV5-1 to TRBJ2-2, with 7 positions matching TRBD1. Trimming cost V 2 bases and J 2 bases; bases outside gene matches: 6. The germline gives CDR1 SGHRS, CDR2 YFSETQ. CDR3 length: 16 amino acids. The CDR3 bases are TGCGCCAGCAGCTTTCGACAGGGAACAAACACCGGGGAGCTGTTTTTT. Translation: CASSFRQGTNTGELFF. Drawing the rest from reference TRBV5-1 and TRBJ2-2, the complete variable domain is KAGVTQTPRYLIKTRGQQVTLSCSPISGHRSVSWYQQTPGQGLQFLFEYFSETQRNKGNFPGRFSGRQFSNSRSEMNVSTLELGDSALYLCASSFRQGTNTGELFFGEGSRLTVL.

V is TRBV11-2 and J is TRBJ2-7; the D is unclear. CDR3 length: 13 amino acids. Germline lookup yields CDR1 SGHAT and CDR2 FQNNGV. Trimming took off 4 bases at V and 3 bases at J, with 10 bases between the two ends. This CDR3 is CASSSGSYYEQYF. Here the CDR3 DNA reads TGTGCCAGCAGCTCAGGCAGCTACTACGAGCAGTACTTC.

The gene calls are TRBV7-2 and TRBJ2-7; no clear D gene. The V end was cut by 8 bases, the J end by 3 bases, with 17 bases between. Per the germline V gene, CDR1 is SGHTA and CDR2 is FQGNSA. The CDR3 is 14 residues long. As DNA, the CDR3 is TGTGCCAGCGGCGTACACCCCGAGAACTACGAGCAGTACTTC. Protein: CASGVHPENYEQYF. The full variable domain, with the rest looked up from reference TRBV7-2 and TRBJ2-7, is GAGVSQSPSNKVTEKGKDVELRCDPISGHTALYWYRQSLGQGLEFLIYFQGNSAPDKSGLPSDRFSAERTGGSVSTLTIQRTQQEDSAVYLCASGVHPENYEQYFGPGTRLTVT.

This chain links TRBV11-2 with TRBJ2-1, with D hard to call. Germline values: CDR1 SGHAT, CDR2 FQNNGV. Trimming left V 1 base short and J 12 bases short, with 7 bases between. This CDR3 comprises 11 residues. The CDR3 is CASSLGSVQFF. CDR3 coding DNA: TGTGCCAGCAGCTTAGGGAGTGTGCAGTTCTTC.

This clone has more than one count but fewer than ten. CDR3 amino acids: CASSLGLAGGLTGELFF. CDR3 in DNA: TGTGCCAGCAGCCTGGGGCTAGCGGGAGGGCTCACCGGGGAGCTGTTTTTT. V usage is TRBV7-6 and J usage is TRBJ2-2; TRBD2 aligns across 12 bases. From germline, CDR1 is SGHVS and CDR2 FNYEAQ. CDR3 size: 17 residues. V dropped 5 bases and J dropped 4; count of bases not matched to a gene: 8.

This clone came up once. This chain uses TRBV30 with TRBJ1-4; a possible D gene is TRBD1 (5 bases). The CDR3 covers 13 residues. CDR1 and CDR2 (germline): GTSNPN, SVGIG (reference sequence). V dropped 2 bases and J dropped 8 bases, with 12 bases sitting between them. The CDR3 is CAWSRGTAEKLFF. The CDR3 DNA reads TGTGCCTGGAGTCGAGGGACTGCCGAAAAACTGTTTTTT.

The chain recombines TRBV5-1 with TRBJ2-7, with a weak D call TRBD1 (9 bases). The V gene lost 4 bases and the J gene lost 4 bases, with 21 bases spanning the gap. CDR3 size: 16 residues. From germline, CDR1 is SGHRS and CDR2 YFSETQ. The CDR3 protein is CASSPGGGQGLYEQYF. For the CDR3, the DNA is TGCGCCAGCAGCCCGGGAGGGGGACAGGGCTTGTACGAGCAGTACTTC. Full variable domain (rest looked up from reference TRBV5-1 and TRBJ2-7): KAGVTQTPRYLIKTRGQQVTLSCSPISGHRSVSWYQQTPGQGLQFLFEYFSETQRNKGNFPGRFSGRQFSNSRSEMNVSTLELGDSALYLCASSPGGGQGLYEQYFGPGTRLTVT.

This clone has a single count. One base separates it from a far larger clone, so it is likely a read error. V and J are TRBV13 and TRBJ2-7; D not certain. CDR1 and CDR2 from the germline V gene are PRHDT and FYEKMQ (reference sequence). Trimming removed 5 bases at V and 0 bases at J, with 11 bases between. The CDR3 runs 14 residues. The CDR3 DNA sequence: TGTGCCAGCAGCCTAACCTCCTACTCCTACGAGCAGTACTTC. It yields the protein CASSLTSYSYEQYF.

The chain has TRBV29-1 and TRBJ2-3; 7 bases are a match to TRBD1. Germline V gene sequence: CDR1 SQVTM, CDR2 ANQGSEA. This CDR3 comprises 13 residues. The junction had 3 bases not matched to a gene; V was cut back by 6 bases and J by 0 bases. Here the CDR3 DNA reads TGCAGCGTCGACAGGGATAGCACAGATACGCAGTATTTT. This sequence encodes CSVDRDSTDTQYF.

This rearrangement joins TRBV2 to TRBJ2-5; TRBD1 agrees at 7 bases. CDR1 and CDR2 (germline): SNHLY, FYNNEI. The CDR3 runs to 12 residues. The J segment lost 3 bases and the V segment lost 9 bases, leaving 4 bases of the junction unmatched. This CDR3 is CARGQTEETQYF. CDR3 coding DNA: TGTGCCAGGGGACAGACAGAAGAGACCCAGTACTTC. The full variable domain, in which reference TRBV2 and TRBJ2-5 provide the parts outside the CDR3, is EPEVTQTPSHQVTQMGQEVILRCVPISNHLYFYWYRQILGQKVEFLVSFYNNEISEKSEIFDDQFSVERPDGSNFTLKIRSTKLEDSAMYFCARGQTEETQYFGPGTRLLVL.

This chain joins TRBV30 and TRBJ1-5; possible D gene TRBD1, 6 bases. The length of the CDR3 is 13 residues. Germline lookup yields CDR1 GTSNPN and CDR2 SVGIG (reference sequence). The V and J ends lost 1 base and 3 bases respectively, with 7 bases between them. The CDR3 DNA is TGTGCCTGGAGTGACAGGGCCAATCAGCCCCAGCATTTT. Translation: CAWSDRANQPQHF.

With respect to this clone: A junction boundary mismatches the germline segment, possibly from a read error. The same CDR3 can be traced to other DNA sequences in this sample. V gene TRBV7-7 combines with J gene TRBJ2-3, with D possibly TRBD2 on 5 matching bases. Germline assignment: CDR1 SSHAT and CDR2 FNYEAQ (reference sequence). This CDR3 region has 13 residues. In nucleotides, the CDR3 is TGTGCTAGCAGCCTGGACTCAACAGATACGCAGTATTTT. Protein sequence: CASSLDSTDTQYF.

This clone has only one observation. The chain joins TRBV10-3 to TRBJ2-6, with D possibly matching TRBD1 (5 bases). Trimming removed 6 bases at V and 2 bases at J, with 14 bases between. CDR3 length: 16 amino acids. Germline V gene sequence: CDR1 ENHRY, CDR2 SYGVKD. In nucleotides, the CDR3 is TGTGCCATCAGGGGCGATGGCAGGGCTGGGGCCAACGTCCTGACTTTC. It encodes CAIRGDGRAGANVLTF.

J is TRBJ1-5 and V is TRBV5-4; D possibly corresponds to TRBD1 (6 bases). Germline assignment: CDR1 SGHNT and CDR2 YYREEE (reference sequence). The CDR3 is 17 residues long. The V end was cut by 4 bases, the J end by 6 bases, with 23 bases between. CDR3 sequence (DNA): TGTGCCAGCAGCATACCTCAGGGGTCGTTGTCAATTCAGCCCCAGCATTTT. It is translated as CASSIPQGSLSIQPQHF.

This chain uses TRBV4-2 with TRBJ2-2; D is perhaps TRBD1 (5 bases). Between the trimmed V and J ends, which lost 5 bases and 2 bases, there was a span of 12 bases. The CDR3 extends over 15 amino acids. Germline values: CDR1 LGHNA, CDR2 YNFKEQ. CDR3 nucleotides: TGTGCCAGCAGCTCACAGGTGGGCAACACCGGGGAGCTGTTTTTT. Translated, it gives CASSSQVGNTGELFF.

This clone has only one observation. A far larger clone lies a single base away; this is likely a read error. This sequence joins TRBV10-2 and TRBJ1-2; a possible D gene is TRBD1 (5 bases). V lost 3 bases and J lost 4, with 18 bases in between. CDR3 length equals 16 residues. Germline values: CDR1 WSHSY, CDR2 SAAADI. This CDR3 is CASSEGTDRSSYGYTF. CDR3 coding DNA: TGCGCCAGCAGTGAAGGGACTGACCGTTCTAGCTATGGCTACACCTTC.

The chain combines TRBV7-8 with TRBJ2-5; 7 bases are a match to TRBD2. CDR1 and CDR2 (germline): SGHVS, FQNEAQ. The V segment lost 1 base and the J segment 7 bases; nucleotides outside the gene matches: 6. This CDR3 is built from 14 residues. Written as DNA, the CDR3 is TGTGCCAGCAGCTTAGGGGGGAGGGCCGGGACCCAGTACTTC. Protein: CASSLGGRAGTQYF.